The 24 T cell receptor beta chains in this list originate from one sample, sequenced in a study of T cell changes during pregnancy in multiple sclerosis (dated by TCRdb to between 2018 and 2020). The library was built by means of the immunoSEQ multiplex PCR assay. TCRdb carries this immuneACCESS record with in-frame sequences only. Its versions omit some clonotypes, under half of them owing to an unresolved V gene in the studies checked, with the rest unexplained. The sample table holds under 40,000 clones, of which 92% were seen once. Of the sample, about 27% is held by the ten largest clones. Material: CD8+ T cells from peripheral blood mononuclear cells, obtained before pregnancy. The receptors derive from a female donor with multiple sclerosis, enrolled in a pregnancy study.

The genes are TRBV5-4 and TRBJ1-2; 8 bases agree with TRBD1. Germline values: CDR1 SGHNT, CDR2 YYREEE (reference sequence). With 4 bases clipped from V and 4 bases from J, the junction kept 6 bases outside the gene matches. The CDR3 length is 14 residues. This CDR3 is CASSPTGTGYGYTF. CDR3 nucleotides: TGTGCCAGCAGCCCTACCGGGACAGGCTATGGCTACACCTTC.

The chain uses TRBV5-6 and TRBJ2-1, with 9 nucleotides matching TRBD1. CDR1 and CDR2 from the germline V gene are SGHDT and YYEEEE. The CDR3 loop spans 16 amino acids. The trim removed 3 bases at V and 0 bases at J, leaving 4 bases unmatched. CDR3 DNA sequence: TGTGCCAGCAGCTGGGACAGGGAACGCTCCTACAATGAGCAGTTCTTC. It specifies CASSWDRERSYNEQFF.

This chain uses TRBV9 with TRBJ2-3; 10 nucleotides match TRBD2. The CDR3 extends over 16 amino acids. Per the germline V gene, CDR1 is SGDLS and CDR2 is YYNGEE. The V segment lost 7 bases and the J segment 5 bases; nucleotides outside the gene matches: 13. The CDR3: CASGASEREGVDTQYF. The CDR3 nucleotides are TGTGCCAGCGGGGCCTCGGAGCGGGAGGGTGTAGATACGCAGTATTTT.

This clone was observed a single time. This chain uses TRBV5-6 with TRBJ1-1; a weak D match, TRBD1 (5 bases). Trimming pared 0 bases from V and 0 bases from J, leaving 12 bases between. The CDR3 runs 16 residues. Germline V CDR1 and CDR2: SGHDT, YYEEEE. The CDR3 nucleotides are TGTGCCAGCAGCTTGGTAGCAGGGAATATGAACACTGAAGCTTTCTTT. Residues: CASSLVAGNMNTEAFF. Filled out from reference TRBV5-6 and TRBJ1-1, the complete variable domain reads DAGVTQSPTHLIKTRGQQVTLRCSPKSGHDTVSWYQQALGQGPQFIFQYYEEEERQRGNFPDRFSGHQFPNYSSELNVNALLLGDSALYLCASSLVAGNMNTEAFFGQGTRLTVV.

This clone showed up just a few times. The rearrangement links TRBV9 to TRBJ1-1, with a tentative D call TRBD1 (6 bases). The germline V and J ends were trimmed by 3 bases and 7 bases, with 13 bases remaining between them. The germline CDR1 and CDR2 sequences are SGDLS and YYNGEE. This CDR3 is built from 13 residues. CDR3 in DNA: TGTGCCAGCAGCGCCCACGGACAGCATGAAGCTTTCTTT. It is translated as CASSAHGQHEAFF.

The genes are TRBV11-2 and TRBJ2-7, with 7 bases fitting TRBD2. Trimming removed 3 bases from V and 4 bases from J; junction bases left unmatched: 3. Germline V gene lookup returns CDR1 SGHAT and CDR2 FQNNGV. CDR3 size: 13 residues. Written as DNA, the CDR3 is TGTGCCAGCAGCTTCGGGCGGGGGTACGAGCAGTACTTC. This translates into CASSFGRGYEQYF.

The gene calls are TRBV7-9 and TRBJ2-5; a possible D gene is TRBD2 (6 bases). Germline loops: CDR1 SEHNR, CDR2 FQNEAQ (reference sequence). V was pared by 5 bases and J by 5 bases, with 9 bases between. This CDR3 spans 12 amino acids. Here the CDR3 reads CASSKEGETQYF. CDR3 in DNA: TGTGCCAGCAGCAAGGAGGGGGAGACCCAGTACTTC.

This chain links TRBV9 with TRBJ2-7; TRBD2 matches at 14 bases. Germline lookup yields CDR1 SGDLS and CDR2 YYNGEE. Trimming removed 5 bases from V and 2 bases from J; junction bases left unmatched: 3. This CDR3 has 15 amino acids. CDR3: CASSGTSGGPYEQYF. In DNA form, the CDR3 reads TGTGCCAGCAGTGGGACTAGCGGGGGCCCCTACGAGCAGTACTTC.

As DNA, the CDR3 is TGCAGCGTTGAAGGCCAGGAACCCTACGAGCAGTACTTC. Its translation is CSVEGQEPYEQYF. The rearrangement joins TRBV29-1 to TRBJ2-7, with D unresolved. The CDR3 is made up of 13 amino acids. CDR1 and CDR2 (germline): SQVTM, ANQGSEA. V was trimmed by 1 base and J by 2 bases, leaving 9 bases between them.

The chain recombines TRBV4-1 with TRBJ2-3; 11 bases agree with TRBD2. The CDR3 contains 16 residues. Germline values: CDR1 MGHRA, CDR2 YSYEKL. The J segment lost 7 bases and the V segment lost 7 bases, leaving 13 bases of the junction unmatched. This CDR3 reads CASNQGLAGGPHTQYF. CDR3 DNA sequence: TGCGCCAGCAACCAGGGGCTAGCGGGAGGCCCTCATACGCAGTATTTT.

V is TRBV29-1 and J is TRBJ1-4; tentatively, D is TRBD1 (5 bases). Germline CDR1 SQVTM, CDR2 ANQGSEA. The V and J ends lost 7 bases and 4 bases respectively, with 13 bases between them. CDR3 length: 13 amino acids. The CDR3 spells CSADDSNNEKLFF. CDR3 in DNA: TGCAGCGCCGATGACAGTAATAATGAAAAACTGTTTTTT.

This sequence joins TRBV15 and TRBJ2-7; 9 bases are shared with TRBD1. Per the germline V gene, CDR1 is LNHNV and CDR2 is YYDKDF (reference sequence). The junction had 9 bases not matched to a gene; V was cut back by 6 bases and J by 9 bases. This CDR3 comprises 13 residues. CDR3 nucleotides: TGTGCCACCAGTCAGGACAGGGGAATGGGGCAGTACTTC. Translated, it gives CATSQDRGMGQYF.

The chain uses TRBV2 and TRBJ2-7; D perhaps matches TRBD2 (6 bases). The CDR3 runs 14 residues. CDR1 is SNHLY and CDR2 is FYNNEI in the germline V gene. V lost 3 bases and J 0 bases, leaving 9 bases between the germline ends. The CDR3 DNA reads as TGTGCCAGCAGTGACGGGGGAGACTCCTACGAGCAGTACTTC. Translated: CASSDGGDSYEQYF.

The V gene is TRBV6-1, the J gene TRBJ2-7; D possibly corresponds to TRBD1 (5 bases). V shed 7 bases and J shed 2 bases, with 15 bases lying between them. The CDR3 spans 14 residues. CDR1 and CDR2 (germline): MNHNS, SASEGT. The CDR3: CASKAAGSAYEQYF. CDR3 nucleotides: TGTGCCAGCAAGGCGGCAGGGTCTGCCTACGAGCAGTACTTC.

The chain recombines TRBV7-9 with TRBJ1-2, with 8 nucleotides matching TRBD1. CDR1 is SEHNR, CDR2 FQNEAQ, per germline (reference sequence). The CDR3 covers 17 residues. The V gene end was trimmed by 1 base and the J gene end by 1 base; junction bases not matched to a gene: 8. CDR3 bases: TGTGCCAGCAGCTTAGGGGCCCCGGGACAGGATAACTATGGCTACACCTTC. Residues: CASSLGAPGQDNYGYTF.

The chain is built from TRBV6-5 and TRBJ2-7; D is perhaps TRBD2 (6 bases). The CDR3 is 16 amino acids. Trimming stripped 0 bases from V and 9 bases from J, with 21 bases between. The germline gives CDR1 MNHEY, CDR2 SVGAGI. The CDR3 region is CASSYSGGAQTPGQYF. The DNA for the CDR3 is TGTGCCAGCAGTTACTCTGGAGGGGCACAAACGCCCGGGCAGTACTTC.

The chain carries TRBV4-1 and TRBJ2-5, with 8 bases fitting TRBD1. Germline V lookup: CDR1 MGHRA, CDR2 YSYEKL. The CDR3 runs to 17 residues. V shed 1 base and J 1 base; nucleotides not matched to a gene: 8. The CDR3 DNA sequence: TGCGCCAGCAGCCAAGCGCCCAGGGACAGGCCCCAAGAGACCCAGTACTTC. Its translation is CASSQAPRDRPQETQYF.

This sequence joins TRBV2 and TRBJ1-1; D is unresolved. Trimming pared 7 bases from V and 1 base from J, leaving 16 bases between. This CDR3 is built from 15 residues. CDR1 SNHLY and CDR2 FYNNEI come from the germline V gene. CDR3 DNA: TGTGCCAGCATGCGAGGGCGGTTCGGGAACACTGAAGCTTTCTTT. It encodes CASMRGRFGNTEAFF.

This CDR3 reads CASSSRDGSGELFF. CDR3 nucleotide sequence: TGCGCCAGCAGCTCGCGTGACGGGAGCGGGGAGCTGTTTTTT. The chain has TRBV5-1 and TRBJ2-2, with D maybe TRBD2 (6 bases). With 3 bases removed from V and 7 bases from J, the gap between germline ends came to 13 bases. The CDR3 covers 14 residues. The germline V gene encodes CDR1 SGHRS and CDR2 YFSETQ.

The chain employs TRBV27 and TRBJ2-3; 8 nucleotides align to TRBD1. Germline CDR1 is MNHEY and CDR2 is SMNVEV (reference sequence). This CDR3 is 17 amino acids long. The J segment lost 3 bases and the V segment lost 5 bases, leaving 13 bases of the junction unmatched. CDR3 protein: CASSPLGQVGVTDTQYF. CDR3 sequence (DNA): TGTGCCAGCAGTCCACTGGGACAGGTTGGGGTAACAGATACGCAGTATTTT.

This clone was recorded only once. The gene calls are TRBV6-5 and TRBJ2-7, with unresolved D. The CDR3 is made up of 14 amino acids. Trimming took off 3 bases at V and 5 bases at J, with 14 bases between the two ends. Per the germline V gene, CDR1 is MNHEY and CDR2 is SVGAGI. Here the CDR3 reads CASSYKAGTDEQYF. CDR3 in DNA: TGTGCCAGCAGTTATAAGGCAGGTACGGACGAGCAGTACTTC.

This rearrangement joins TRBV27 to TRBJ1-2, with TRBD1 identical over 9 bases. Per the germline V gene, CDR1 is MNHEY and CDR2 is SMNVEV (reference sequence). J was trimmed by 8 bases and V by 5 bases; bases with no gene match: 6. The CDR3 covers 13 residues. The CDR3 bases are TGTGCCAGCAGTGGACAGGGGCGACGGGGCTACACCTTC. It translates to CASSGQGRRGYTF.

The V gene is TRBV30, the J gene TRBJ1-2; D unresolved. From germline, CDR1 is GTSNPN and CDR2 SVGIG (reference sequence). The CDR3 has 14 amino acids. Trimming stripped 0 bases from V and 5 bases from J, with 13 bases between. The CDR3 DNA sequence: TGTGCCTGGAGTGTAAGAAGGTTCGGGTATGGCTACACCTTC. It is translated as CAWSVRRFGYGYTF.

This clone was detected only once. This chain uses TRBV5-4 with TRBJ2-1, with 8 bases lining up with TRBD2. The CDR3 totals 13 residues. J gave up 8 bases and V 4 bases, and 5 bases lay outside the gene matches. Germline CDR1 SGHNT, CDR2 YYREEE (reference sequence). For the CDR3, the DNA is TGTGCCAGCAGCGGGACTAGTTTAGATGAGCAGTTCTTC. Its translation: CASSGTSLDEQFF.